This section outlines one T cell receptor (beta chain) sequence together with its context. This clonotype appeared a single time. No cognate antigen has been identified for it. Base qualities were left out, and no much larger clone turns up one base away. A lone read gives weak evidence. The CDR3 starts with the cysteine, ends with the phenylalanine, and has 16 residues. Left in the record is the CDR3 DNA by itself, 48 bases read in frame from the first base. Per the germline V gene, SQVTM is the CDR1 and ANQGSEA is the CDR2. Trimming accounts for 3 bases at V and 5 bases at J, while the number of junction bases matched to no gene is 11. This specimen belongs to a study of T cells in Graves' hyperthyroidism and ophthalmopathy (dated by TCRdb to between 2018 and 2021). With respect to the entire study: To identify TCR V-J signatures that set the groups apart, the researchers used a discovery cohort of 95 to 100 patients, made up of 40 to 45 with Graves' ophthalmopathy and 57 with stable Graves' hyperthyroidism. Prospective prediction of ophthalmopathy was tested in an independent validation cohort of fewer than 20 hyperthyroidism patients and 17 patients who later progressed to ophthalmopathy. The 75 to 100 discovery patients were randomly divided into training and test sets at a 7:3 ratio. In several Graves' hyperthyroidism patients, the study also compared T-cell repertoires from thyroid tissue with T-cell repertoires from blood. After sampling, hyperthyroidism patients received methimazole starting at 30 mg daily, and ophthalmopathy patients received high-dose intravenous methylprednisolone. The paper reports TCR Vbeta CDR3 sequencing of roughly 140 peripheral blood samples: 43 ophthalmopathy, under 80 hyperthyroidism and approximately 17 progressor patients. Points the paper makes about the study in general: A model built on a 13 V-J signature distinguished ophthalmopathy from stable hyperthyroidism, reaching around 87% sensitivity and 81.08% specificity in cross-validation and 80%/75% in testing. Most expanded thyroid clonotypes (frequency above 0.001) were also found in blood, which suggests that blood repertoires may mirror thyroid immune responses. During validation, the model predicted progression to ophthalmopathy a median of approximately 6.5 months ahead of onset, with just under 71% sensitivity and 72% to 80% specificity. No statistical method was used to set the sample size in advance, and investigators knew the group allocation.

Stable Graves' hyperthyroidism was defined as the absence of progression to ophthalmopathy over 18 months of follow-up. Hyperthyroidism patients were newly diagnosed, had a disease duration of under 2 months, and were aged 18 to 65 years. Any patient with an uncontrolled infection, another autoimmune disease, pregnancy or lactation was excluded. Diagnoses were based on clinical symptoms, serum thyroxine and TRAb, thyroid ultrasound and orbital computed tomography. Trizol reagent was used to extract total RNA, and RNA quality was then checked on an Agilent 2100 Bioanalyzer. Amplification of TCR beta CDR3 regions was carried out from RNA transcripts. A first-round RT-PCR of the TCR CDR3 used the HTBI primer set with the Qiagen OneStep RT-PCR kit. The libraries were constructed in a second round of multiplex PCR and then size-selected and purified. The libraries were sequenced on an Illumina HiSeq2000 using paired-end 100 bp reads. On the authors' methods: SOAPnuke was used to process the raw data, removing reads that contained adapters or uncalled bases, had a mean Phred below 15, or lacked an exact match to the constant primer or identifier. COPE v1.2.5 was used to merge high-quality paired reads, and clonotypes were defined as unique nucleotide sequences. Clonotypes were aligned to IMGT TRBV, TRBD and TRBJ reference segments using MiTCR v1.1. Analysis was restricted to V-J combinations with a frequency above 0.0001, which covered roughly 99% of repertoires. A TCS score was defined as the ratio of F50 (clonal expansion) to E x V (chaos), with BLOSUM62-based TCRdist applied between CDR3 peptides within each V-J. Welch's t-statistics and random forest reduced some 510 V-J features to about 12, which were used in a naive Bayes classifier (R e1071). The Morisita-Horn index was used to measure how similar the thyroid and blood repertoires were. TCRdb reprocessed the public reads (quality trimming at Q25 with fastp, clone calling with MiXCR) and kept in-frame beta chains. Entries are consolidated by CDR3 protein sequence, retaining the most common genes and DNA. TCRdb, not the authors, supplied the V and J calls. This sample is represented by more than 40,000 distinct CDR3 sequences; roughly 50% of them were singletons. The top ten hold roughly a third of the sample.

The specimen sequenced was peripheral blood or thyroid tissue (not recorded which). The chain couples TRBV29-1 to TRBJ1-5; TRBD1 aligns with 9 central bases. The receptor was derived from a woman between 50 and 59 years old with Graves' hyperthyroidism. This receptor has the CDR3 CSVEGRDRVVHQPQHF. The DNA reads TGCAGCGTTGAGGGGAGGGACAGGGTAGTCCATCAGCCCCAGCATTTT.